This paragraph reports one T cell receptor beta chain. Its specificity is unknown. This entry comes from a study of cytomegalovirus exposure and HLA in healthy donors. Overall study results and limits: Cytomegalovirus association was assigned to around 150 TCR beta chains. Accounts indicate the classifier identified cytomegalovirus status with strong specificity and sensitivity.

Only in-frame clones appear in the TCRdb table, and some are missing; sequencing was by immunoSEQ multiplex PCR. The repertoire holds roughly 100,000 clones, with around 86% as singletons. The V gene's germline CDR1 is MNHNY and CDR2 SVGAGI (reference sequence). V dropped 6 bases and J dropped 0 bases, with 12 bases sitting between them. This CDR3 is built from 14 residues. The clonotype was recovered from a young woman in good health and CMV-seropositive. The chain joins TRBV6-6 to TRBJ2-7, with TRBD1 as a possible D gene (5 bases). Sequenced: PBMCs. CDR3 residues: CASSQGGSSYEQYF. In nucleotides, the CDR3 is TGTGCCAGCAGCCAGGGTGGCAGCTCCTACGAGCAGTACTTC.